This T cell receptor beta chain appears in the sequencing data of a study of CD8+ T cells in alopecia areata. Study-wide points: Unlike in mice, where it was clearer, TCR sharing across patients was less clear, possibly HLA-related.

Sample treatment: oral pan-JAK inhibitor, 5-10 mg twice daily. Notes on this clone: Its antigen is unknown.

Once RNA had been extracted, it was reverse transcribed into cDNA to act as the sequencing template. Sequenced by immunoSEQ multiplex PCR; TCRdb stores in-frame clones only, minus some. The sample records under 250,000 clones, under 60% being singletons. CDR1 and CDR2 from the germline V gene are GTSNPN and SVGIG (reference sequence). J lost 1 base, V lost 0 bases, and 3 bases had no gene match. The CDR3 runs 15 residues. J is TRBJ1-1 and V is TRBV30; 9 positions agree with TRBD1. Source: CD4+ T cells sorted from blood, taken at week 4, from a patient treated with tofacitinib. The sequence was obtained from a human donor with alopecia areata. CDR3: CAWSVQGAWNTEAFF. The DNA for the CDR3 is TGTGCCTGGAGTGTACAGGGGGCATGGAACACTGAAGCTTTCTTT.